The clone carrying this TCR beta chain was detected only a few times. Its antigen is not identified. The sample comes from a study of T cell responses to AZD1222 COVID-19 vaccine. Across the study: Investigators merged groups given second doses at roughly 4 or roughly 12 weeks.

The CDR3 covers 13 residues. Germline V gene sequence: CDR1 SGHTA, CDR2 FQGNSA. Losses at the gene ends were 5 bases for V and 6 bases for J; bases not matched to a gene: 5. TCRdb's copy holds only in-frame clones and misses some; the assay was immunoSEQ multiplex PCR. The sample comprises some 100,000 clones, just under 90% of which are singletons, and 9.5% to 15% rests with the top ten. Whole-study results and caveats: Donors were mostly white British, more females; clonal diversity possibly underestimated. Variant regions that are unmutated are reportedly the target of nearly half of spike-specific TCRs.

The specimen comprised peripheral blood, sampled on day 0 of AZD1222 vaccination. This TCR derives from an adult in good health. The rearrangement uses TRBV7-2 and TRBJ2-7, with 9 bases matching TRBD1. CDR3 coding DNA: TGTGCCAGCAGCCGGACAGGGGCGACCGAGCAGTACTTC. As protein: CASSRTGATEQYF.